This T cell receptor beta chain was retrieved from a study of T-cell memory formation after mild COVID-19. Study observations and caveats: Those CD4+ clones that contracted were mainly in CM and EM (CD8+ ones in EMRA). CD4/CD8 balance characterized clones contracting day 15 to 85, and CD4+ skew characterized later expanders.

A word on this clonotype: Its antigen is not identified.

TCRdb itself ran the 5' RACE reads through MiXCR, one entry per CDR3 protein. Among fewer than 200,000 distinct CDR3 sequences listed, approximately 13% were seen once. Trimming left V 7 bases short and J 3 bases short, with 13 bases between. CDR3 size: 13 residues. The rearrangement uses TRBV12-3 or TRBV12-4 and TRBJ2-7; D remains ambiguous. This TCR derives from a man aged 18 to 29 who had mild COVID-19 (a few samples of this study predate the infection). Cell type and time point are not known. The sequenced sample was PBMCs or a T cell subset sorted from them (not recorded which). The CDR3 DNA follows: TGTGCCAGCAAAAACACGGGTAGCTACGAGCAGTACTTC. Translating it yields CASKNTGSYEQYF.